The T cell receptor (beta chain) under discussion was sequenced for a study of shared clonotypes between healthy human individuals. V was clipped by 3 bases and J by 3 bases, with 18 bases between them. CDR3 length: 17 amino acids. Germline-derived CDR1 and CDR2 are MNHNS and SASEGT. This clone was counted a single time. It was 250 to 350 ng DNA, roughly 32,000 T cell genomes, that went into each replicate PCR of unsorted PBMC. Only in-frame clones appear in the TCRdb table, and some are missing; sequencing was by immunoSEQ multiplex PCR. Found here are about 460,000 clones, roughly three quarters of them singletons; the top ten hold around 12%.

The sequenced material came from PBMCs. This chain links TRBV6-1 with TRBJ1-5; tentative D call: TRBD1 (6 bases). This TCR came from a woman in her thirties or forties in good health. Some clones in this sample may be carry-over from other donors' samples. The DNA of the CDR3 is TGTGCCAGCAGTGACGGACAGACCAAAGGTACCAATCAGCCCCAGCATTTT. Residues: CASSDGQTKGTNQPQHF.